One sample yielded the 27 T cell receptor beta chains listed below, sequenced in a study of response to subunit inactivated influenza vaccine (dated by TCRdb to between 2018 and 2020). Library preparation employed RT-PCR. Sequencing used an Illumina HiSeq 2500. Using fastp trimming at Q25 and MiXCR clonotype assembly, TCRdb reanalyzed the public sequencing data and kept in-frame beta chains. A single entry per CDR3 protein holds the most common genes and DNA from its merged rows. The sample records roughly 700,000 distinct CDR3 sequences, approximately 15% of which are singletons. Clones ranked in the top ten supply roughly 6.4% of the sample. The source was PBMCs from blood, collected around 14 days before vaccination. The receptor source for this set is a man aged 45-65 years who received an inactivated influenza vaccine. Donor details come from another sample of the same person, matched by shared clones.

This clonotype was recorded only once. J is TRBJ2-5 and V is TRBV7-9; TRBD2 matches 9 bases. The length of the CDR3 is 14 residues. V was pared by 3 bases and J by 5 bases, with 4 bases of the junction left unmatched. Germline-derived CDR1 and CDR2 are SEHNR and FQNEAQ (reference sequence). This CDR3 is CASSLGLATETQYF. The CDR3 region has the DNA TGTGCCAGCAGCTTGGGACTAGCAACGGAGACCCAGTACTTC.

This clonotype showed up just a few times. The chain employs TRBV7-9 and TRBJ2-1; D is perhaps TRBD1 or TRBD2 (5 bases each). The CDR3 is made up of 15 amino acids. V was trimmed by 5 bases and J by 9 bases, leaving 20 bases between them. Germline V lookup: CDR1 SEHNR, CDR2 FQNEAQ (reference sequence). The CDR3 region is CASSPPGLVESEQFF. The CDR3, as DNA: TGTGCCAGCAGCCCTCCGGGGCTAGTGGAGAGTGAGCAGTTCTTC.

This clonotype occurred a few times. This sequence joins TRBV10-3 and TRBJ2-3; 15 nucleotides line up with TRBD2. The trim removed 6 bases at V and 0 bases at J, leaving 13 bases unmatched. Looked up from germline, CDR1 is ENHRY and CDR2 is SYGVKD. The CDR3 has 20 amino acids. CDR3: CAISDPGLAGGRTSTDTQYF. The CDR3 bases are TGTGCCATCAGCGATCCGGGACTAGCGGGAGGTCGCACTAGCACAGATACGCAGTATTTT.

V usage is TRBV5-1 and J usage is TRBJ2-5; D uncertain. The ends were cut back, 2 bases at V and 3 bases at J, with 11 bases in the middle. Germline loops: CDR1 SGHRS, CDR2 YFSETQ. This CDR3 contains 14 residues. For the CDR3, the DNA is TGCGCCAGCAGCTTCCTCTCTAGGGAAGAGACCCAGTACTTC. It codes for CASSFLSREETQYF.

This chain joins TRBV15 and TRBJ1-2, with D unclear. The CDR3 totals 13 residues. V lost 1 base, J lost 7 bases, and 10 bases lay in between. CDR1 LNHNV and CDR2 YYDKDF come from the germline V gene (reference sequence). The CDR3 DNA reads as TGTGCCACCAGCAGAGGCCTTATTGGTGGCTACACCTTC. It codes for CATSRGLIGGYTF.

V usage is TRBV29-1 and J usage is TRBJ1-2, with TRBD1 matching over 9 bases. The CDR3 spans 13 residues. V gave up 6 bases and J gave up 8 bases; unmatched junction bases: 10. Per the germline V gene, CDR1 is SQVTM and CDR2 is ANQGSEA. The CDR3 loop reads CSVRLGQGSGYTF. The CDR3 nucleotides are TGCAGCGTCAGATTGGGACAGGGAAGCGGCTACACCTTC.

This clonotype came up a few times. This chain links TRBV6-5 with TRBJ2-1; TRBD2 might be the D (7 bases). The germline V gene encodes CDR1 MNHEY and CDR2 SVGAGI. The length of the CDR3 is 15 residues. V gave up 2 bases and J gave up 3 bases, with 11 bases separating them. Here the CDR3 reads CASSYGRGDYNEQFF. Written as DNA, the CDR3 is TGTGCCAGCAGTTACGGGAGGGGGGACTACAATGAGCAGTTCTTC.

V usage is TRBV27 and J usage is TRBJ2-7; 8 bases align to TRBD1. The CDR3 is 14 residues long. Germline trimming cut 6 bases from V and 3 bases from J; bases unmatched to any gene: 7. From germline, CDR1 is MNHEY and CDR2 SMNVEV (reference sequence). This chain's CDR3 is CASRNWTGFYEQYF. The CDR3 bases are TGTGCCAGCAGGAATTGGACAGGGTTCTACGAGCAGTACTTC.

The chain carries TRBV7-8 and TRBJ2-5, with D perhaps TRBD1 or TRBD2 (5 bases each). The CDR3 extends over 11 amino acids. Germline V gene lookup returns CDR1 SGHVS and CDR2 FQNEAQ. Trimming left V 7 bases short and J 7 bases short, with 10 bases between. The CDR3 reads CASTFGGTQYF. DNA for the CDR3: TGTGCCAGCACATTTGGGGGGACCCAGTACTTC. Looking up the rest from reference TRBV7-8 and TRBJ2-5 gives the full variable domain: GAGVSQSPRYKVAKRGQDVALRCDPISGHVSLFWYQQALGQGPEFLTYFQNEAQLDKSGLPSDRFFAERPEGSVSTLKIQRTQQEDSAVYLCASTFGGTQYFGPGTRLLVL.

This clonotype was counted between two and nine times. The chain carries TRBV12-3 or TRBV12-4 and TRBJ2-3, with 8 bases identical to TRBD1. The CDR3 runs to 14 residues. V lost 7 bases and J lost 2; bases outside the gene matches: 5. CDR3 sequence reads: CASKPDRVTDTQYF. Written as DNA, the CDR3 is TGTGCCAGCAAGCCGGACAGGGTCACAGATACGCAGTATTTT.

The chain carries TRBV10-3 and TRBJ1-6; the match to TRBD1 covers 8 bases. J was trimmed by 1 base and V by 5 bases; bases with no gene match: 13. CDR1 ENHRY and CDR2 SYGVKD come from the germline V gene. CDR3 length: 19 residues. CDR3 residues: CAISSRARGLSSYNSPLHF. In nucleotides, the CDR3 is TGTGCCATCAGTTCCCGTGCCAGGGGGCTGTCTTCCTATAATTCACCCCTCCACTTT.

The rearrangement joins TRBV6-2 or TRBV6-3 to TRBJ2-2, with 7 bases aligning to TRBD1. Germline assignment: CDR1 MNHEY and CDR2 SVGEGT. CDR3 size: 15 residues. The V and J ends lost 2 bases and 4 bases, in that order; junction bases with no gene match: 4. The CDR3 reads CASSYRTGVTGELFF. The CDR3 DNA follows: TGTGCCAGCAGTTACCGGACAGGCGTCACCGGGGAGCTGTTTTTT.

Turning to this clonotype: The germline gene is not matched at one end of the junction; a read error may be the cause. The rearrangement uses TRBV18 and TRBJ2-1, with a weak D call TRBD1 (5 bases). This CDR3 is 16 amino acids long. Germline V CDR1 and CDR2: KGHSH, LQKENI. The CDR3, as DNA: TGTGCCAGCTCACCACGGGGCGATAGCTCCTACAATGAGAAGTTCTTC. It is translated as CASSPRGDSSYNEKFF.

The chain links TRBV10-3 to TRBJ2-5, with D perhaps matching TRBD1 (6 bases). Germline CDR1 ENHRY, CDR2 SYGVKD. The CDR3 has 17 residues. Between the trimmed V and J ends, which lost 2 bases and 4 bases, there was a span of 20 bases. This CDR3 is CAISETSPRGAGETQYF. The CDR3 DNA is TGTGCCATCAGTGAGACGAGCCCCAGGGGCGCGGGAGAGACCCAGTACTTC.

The chain carries TRBV29-1 and TRBJ1-2, with no clear D. The CDR3 runs 13 residues. V shed 3 bases and J shed 4 bases, with 12 bases lying between them. Germline-derived CDR1 and CDR2 are SQVTM and ANQGSEA. The chain's CDR3 is CSVEEMVIYGYTF. CDR3 sequence (DNA): TGCAGCGTTGAGGAAATGGTCATCTATGGCTACACCTTC.

The rearrangement joins TRBV12-3 or TRBV12-4 to TRBJ1-6; 9 bases are a match to TRBD1. The CDR3 is 16 residues long. V shed 1 base and J 9 bases; nucleotides not matched to a gene: 7. The CDR3 DNA follows: TGTGCCAGCAGTTTAGGTGGACAGGGGTTGAGTTCACCCCTCCACTTT. Its translation is CASSLGGQGLSSPLHF.

This clonotype has a handful of counts. The V call is TRBV4-3, the J call TRBJ2-1; the D call may be TRBD1 or TRBD2 (5 bases each). Germline V gives CDR1 LGHNA, CDR2 YSLEER. V lost 4 bases and J 7 bases, leaving 17 bases between the germline ends. CDR3 length: 15 residues. This CDR3 is CASSLIWGPPNEQFF. The CDR3 DNA follows: TGCGCCAGCAGCCTGATATGGGGACCGCCGAATGAGCAGTTCTTC.

This clonotype has a count of ten or more. The chain employs TRBV29-1 and TRBJ2-1; 9 nucleotides line up with TRBD1. Germline CDR1 is SQVTM and CDR2 is ANQGSEA. The CDR3 runs to 15 residues. Trimming cost V 7 bases and J 4 bases; bases outside gene matches: 11. The CDR3 region is CSAAYGTGNYNEQFF. Written as DNA, the CDR3 is TGCAGCGCCGCGTACGGGACAGGGAATTACAATGAGCAGTTCTTC.

This clonotype was seen repeatedly, ten times or more. The chain recombines TRBV6-5 with TRBJ2-6, with 9 bases identical to TRBD2. Germline V gene data show CDR1 as MNHEY and CDR2 as SVGAGI. CDR3 length equals 16 residues. CDR3 sequence (DNA): TGTGCGACCGAGCGGGAGGCCCCTTCGGGGGCCAACGTCCTGACTTTC. Its translation is CATEREAPSGANVLTF.

The rearrangement joins TRBV7-8 to TRBJ1-6, with D maybe TRBD1 (6 bases). CDR3 length: 16 amino acids. Trimming pared 0 bases from V and 10 bases from J, leaving 16 bases between. The germline CDR1 and CDR2 sequences are SGHVS and FQNEAQ. Written as DNA, the CDR3 is TGTGCCAGCAGCTTAGCGGAGGGGGGGCCGTTATCACCCCTCCACTTT. Protein: CASSLAEGGPLSPLHF. Looking up the rest from reference TRBV7-8 and TRBJ1-6 gives the full variable domain: GAGVSQSPRYKVAKRGQDVALRCDPISGHVSLFWYQQALGQGPEFLTYFQNEAQLDKSGLPSDRFFAERPEGSVSTLKIQRTQQEDSAVYLCASSLAEGGPLSPLHFGNGTRLTVT.

The gene calls are TRBV7-3 and TRBJ2-1; TRBD1 matches at 8 bases. The germline V gene has CDR1 SGHTA and CDR2 FQGTGA. V gave up 2 bases and J gave up 4 bases; unmatched junction bases: 7. CDR3 size: 16 residues. The CDR3 sequence is CASSLLGRGLYNEQFF. The CDR3 bases are TGTGCCAGCAGCTTACTGGGCAGGGGGCTGTACAATGAGCAGTTCTTC.

This clonotype was seen repeatedly, ten times or more. The CDR3 here is CASSQESATNEKLFF. The CDR3 DNA follows: TGTGCCAGCAGCCAAGAATCCGCAACTAATGAAAAACTGTTTTTT. This chain uses TRBV4-2 with TRBJ1-4; no firm D call. The germline V and J ends were trimmed by 0 bases and 0 bases, with 5 bases remaining between them. CDR1 LGHNA and CDR2 YNFKEQ come from the germline V gene. This CDR3 has 15 residues.

The rearrangement joins TRBV28 to TRBJ1-1; the D gene is possibly TRBD1 (5 bases). V was pared by 6 bases and J by 4 bases, with 24 bases between. The CDR3 has 17 amino acids. In germline, CDR1 is MDHEN, CDR2 SYDVKM. Here the CDR3 reads CASRLLGTRGLGTEAFF. The CDR3 DNA reads TGTGCCAGCAGGTTACTTGGGACGAGGGGCTTGGGCACTGAAGCTTTCTTT. Together with reference TRBV28 and TRBJ1-1, the CDR3 gives the full variable domain: DVKVTQSSRYLVKRTGEKVFLECVQDMDHENMFWYRQDPGLGLRLIYFSYDVKMKEKGDIPEGYSVSREKKERFSLILESASTNQTSMYLCASRLLGTRGLGTEAFFGQGTRLTVV.

The V and J genes are TRBV5-1 and TRBJ2-7; no clear D gene. The CDR3 loop spans 17 amino acids. Between the trimmed V and J ends, which lost 0 bases and 1 base, there was a span of 17 bases. CDR1 is SGHRS, CDR2 YFSETQ, per germline. The CDR3 nucleotides read TGCGCCAGCAGCTTGGGCCCTCGTGGATTAAGGTCCTACGAGCAGTACTTC. It translates to CASSLGPRGLRSYEQYF.

The chain is built from TRBV15 and TRBJ2-2, with D possibly matching TRBD2 (5 bases). The CDR3 consists of 16 residues. Trimming stripped 0 bases from V and 1 base from J, with 9 bases between. CDR1 and CDR2 from the germline V gene are LNHNV and YYDKDF (reference sequence). CDR3 DNA sequence: TGTGCCACCAGCAGAGATAGGGCGGGGAACACCGGGGAGCTGTTTTTT. Residues: CATSRDRAGNTGELFF.

This clonotype has a count of ten or more. This chain uses TRBV5-1 with TRBJ2-1; 14 bases are a match to TRBD2. The CDR3 covers 16 residues. Germline V gives CDR1 SGHRS, CDR2 YFSETQ. J lost 6 bases, V lost 0 bases, and 2 bases had no gene match. The CDR3 DNA reads as TGCGCCAGCAGCTTGGGAGGGACTAGCGGGGGCAATGAGCAGTTCTTC. Translating it yields CASSLGGTSGGNEQFF.

This clonotype was found a few times. This chain joins TRBV7-6 and TRBJ2-1, with D unresolved. The CDR3 totals 16 residues. Trimming pared 2 bases from V and 0 bases from J, leaving 11 bases between. The germline V gene encodes CDR1 SGHVS and CDR2 FNYEAQ. The CDR3 sequence: CASSLKGPTSYNEQFF. The CDR3, as DNA: TGTGCCAGCAGCTTAAAGGGCCCTACCTCCTACAATGAGCAGTTCTTC.